This T cell receptor beta chain was sequenced for a study of naive and memory T cell subsets. In its sample, this clonotype was seen a few times. Its antigen is undetermined. Germline V gene lookup returns CDR1 MNHEY and CDR2 SVGEGT. This CDR3 region has 16 residues. The V gene lost 2 bases and the J gene lost 0 bases, with 11 bases spanning the gap. Two oligonucleotides, mixed equimolar, formed the beta constant-region primer covering TRBC1 and TRBC2. Nested alpha and beta constant-region primers with the SP2 primer drove four PCR rounds on ligated cDNA. TCRdb reprocessed the UMI-ligation and nested PCR reads via MiXCR and lists one record per CDR3 protein. The table lists around 30,000 distinct CDR3 sequences, about 10% of them singletons. General study results and limits: Gini index rose across naive, CM, EM and EMRA in CD4 and CD8.

This receptor was identified in a human donor in good health. The chain employs TRBV6-2 or TRBV6-3 and TRBJ2-4; weak D call: TRBD2 (5 bases). Material: effector memory CD4+ T cells from blood. Described subset: effector memory, CD45RA- CD27-. In DNA, the CDR3 is TGTGCCAGCAGTTACGCCGGGAACATAGCCAAAAACATTCAGTACTTC. This sequence encodes CASSYAGNIAKNIQYF.